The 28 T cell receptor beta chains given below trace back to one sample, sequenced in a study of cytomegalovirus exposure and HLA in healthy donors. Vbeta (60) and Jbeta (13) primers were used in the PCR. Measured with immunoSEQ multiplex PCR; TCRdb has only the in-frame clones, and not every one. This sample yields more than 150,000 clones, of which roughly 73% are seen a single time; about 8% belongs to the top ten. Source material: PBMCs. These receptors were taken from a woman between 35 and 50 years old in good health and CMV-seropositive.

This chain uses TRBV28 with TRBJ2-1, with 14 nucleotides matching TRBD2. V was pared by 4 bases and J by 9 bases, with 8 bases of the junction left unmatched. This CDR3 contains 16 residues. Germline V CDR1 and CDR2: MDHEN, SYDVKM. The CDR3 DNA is TGTGCCAGCAGTTCAACCGGACTAGCGGGAGGCAGTGAGCAGTTCTTC. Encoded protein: CASSSTGLAGGSEQFF.

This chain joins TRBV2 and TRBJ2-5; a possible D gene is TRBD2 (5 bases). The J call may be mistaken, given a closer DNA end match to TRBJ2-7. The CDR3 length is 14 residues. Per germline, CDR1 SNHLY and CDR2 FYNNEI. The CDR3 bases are TGTGCCAGCAGTGCTTCGGGGAGCTCCTACGAGCAGTACTTC. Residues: CASSASGSSYEQYF.

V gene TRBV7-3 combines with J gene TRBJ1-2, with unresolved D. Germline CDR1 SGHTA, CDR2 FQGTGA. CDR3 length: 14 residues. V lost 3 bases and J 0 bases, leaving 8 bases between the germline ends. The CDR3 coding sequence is TGTGCCAGCAGCTTGGGCGGGACTAACTATGGCTACACCTTC. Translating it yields CASSLGGTNYGYTF.

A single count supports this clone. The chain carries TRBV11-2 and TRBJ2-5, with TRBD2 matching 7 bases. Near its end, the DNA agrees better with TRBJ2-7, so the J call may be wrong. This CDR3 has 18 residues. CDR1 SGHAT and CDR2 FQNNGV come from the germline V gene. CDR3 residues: CASSLSMSGKALSYEQYF. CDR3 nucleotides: TGTGCCAGCAGCTTAAGCATGAGCGGGAAGGCCCTTTCCTACGAGCAGTACTTC.

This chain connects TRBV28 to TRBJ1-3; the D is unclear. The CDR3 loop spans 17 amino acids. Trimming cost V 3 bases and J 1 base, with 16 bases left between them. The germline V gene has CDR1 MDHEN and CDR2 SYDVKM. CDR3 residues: CASSFGGVTRSGNTIYF. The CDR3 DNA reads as TGTGCCAGCAGTTTCGGTGGAGTAACACGTTCTGGAAACACCATATATTTT.

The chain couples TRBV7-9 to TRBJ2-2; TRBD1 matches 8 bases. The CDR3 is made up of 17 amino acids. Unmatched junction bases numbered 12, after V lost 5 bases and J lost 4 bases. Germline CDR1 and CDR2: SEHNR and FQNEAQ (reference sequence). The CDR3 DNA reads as TGTGCCAGCAGCGATTCAGGCAGGGGGCGCCTCACCGGGGAGCTGTTTTTT. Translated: CASSDSGRGRLTGELFF.

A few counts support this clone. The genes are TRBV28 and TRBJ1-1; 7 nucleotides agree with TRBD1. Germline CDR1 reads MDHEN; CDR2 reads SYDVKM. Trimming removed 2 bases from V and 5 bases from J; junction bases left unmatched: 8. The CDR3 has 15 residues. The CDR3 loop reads CASSLTDRVGTEAFF. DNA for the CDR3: TGTGCCAGCAGTTTAACTGACAGGGTTGGGACTGAAGCTTTCTTT.

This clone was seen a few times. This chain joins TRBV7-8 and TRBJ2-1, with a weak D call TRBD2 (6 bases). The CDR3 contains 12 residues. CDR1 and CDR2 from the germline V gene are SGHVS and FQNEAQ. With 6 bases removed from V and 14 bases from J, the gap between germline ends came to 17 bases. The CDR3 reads CASRGIGTVKFF. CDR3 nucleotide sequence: TGTGCCAGCAGGGGAATCGGGACTGTCAAGTTCTTC.

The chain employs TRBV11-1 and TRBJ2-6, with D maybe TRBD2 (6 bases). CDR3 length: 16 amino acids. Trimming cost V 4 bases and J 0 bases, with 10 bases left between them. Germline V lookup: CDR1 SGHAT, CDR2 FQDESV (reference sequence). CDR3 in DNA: TGTGCCAGCAGCTACCGACTAGGCTCTGGGGCCAACGTCCTGACTTTC. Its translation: CASSYRLGSGANVLTF.

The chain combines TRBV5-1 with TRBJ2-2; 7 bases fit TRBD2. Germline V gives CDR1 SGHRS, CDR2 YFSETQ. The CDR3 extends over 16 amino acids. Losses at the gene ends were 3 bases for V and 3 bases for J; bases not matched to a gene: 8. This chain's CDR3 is CASSSAMGGDTGELFF. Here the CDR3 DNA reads TGCGCCAGCAGCTCCGCCATGGGGGGGGACACCGGGGAGCTGTTTTTT.

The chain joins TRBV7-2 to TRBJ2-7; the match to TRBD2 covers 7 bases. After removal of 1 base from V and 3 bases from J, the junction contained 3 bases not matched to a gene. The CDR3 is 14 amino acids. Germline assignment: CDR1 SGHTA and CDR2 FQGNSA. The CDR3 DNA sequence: TGTGCCAGCAGCTTAGAAGGCGGGAGCTACGAGCAGTACTTC. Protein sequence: CASSLEGGSYEQYF.

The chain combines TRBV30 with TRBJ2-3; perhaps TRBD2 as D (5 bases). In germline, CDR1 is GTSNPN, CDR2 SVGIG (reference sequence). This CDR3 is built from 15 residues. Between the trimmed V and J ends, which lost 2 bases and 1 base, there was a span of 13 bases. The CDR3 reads CAWSSGVPGTDTQYF. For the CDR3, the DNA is TGTGCCTGGAGTTCCGGGGTCCCCGGCACAGATACGCAGTATTTT.

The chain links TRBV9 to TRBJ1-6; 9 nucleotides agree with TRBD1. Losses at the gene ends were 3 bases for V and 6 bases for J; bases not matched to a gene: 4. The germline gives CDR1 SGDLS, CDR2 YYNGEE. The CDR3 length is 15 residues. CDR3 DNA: TGTGCCAGCAGCGCCGAGGGACAGGGTAATTCACCCCTCCACTTT. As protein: CASSAEGQGNSPLHF.

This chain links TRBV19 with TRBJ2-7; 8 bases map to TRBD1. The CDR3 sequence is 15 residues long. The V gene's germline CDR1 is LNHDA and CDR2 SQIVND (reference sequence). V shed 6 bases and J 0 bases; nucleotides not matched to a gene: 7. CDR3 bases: TGTGCCAGTAGCCGGTTGGGACAGGCCTCCTACGAGCAGTACTTC. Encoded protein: CASSRLGQASYEQYF.

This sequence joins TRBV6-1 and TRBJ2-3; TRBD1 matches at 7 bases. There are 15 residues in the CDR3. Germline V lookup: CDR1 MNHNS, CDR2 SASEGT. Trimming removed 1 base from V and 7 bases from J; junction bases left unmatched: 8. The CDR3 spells CASSEDRGVVNTQYF. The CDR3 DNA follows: TGTGCCAGCAGTGAAGACAGGGGAGTCGTAAATACGCAGTATTTT.

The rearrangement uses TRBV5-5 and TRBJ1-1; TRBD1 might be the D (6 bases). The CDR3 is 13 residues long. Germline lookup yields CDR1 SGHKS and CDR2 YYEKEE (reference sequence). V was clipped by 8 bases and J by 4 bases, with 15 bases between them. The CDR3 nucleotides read TGTGCCAGTCTAGGACAGCGGGGCACTGAAGCTTTCTTT. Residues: CASLGQRGTEAFF. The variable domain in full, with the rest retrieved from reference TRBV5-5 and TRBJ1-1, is DAGVTQSPTHLIKTRGQQVTLRCSPISGHKSVSWYQQVLGQGPQFIFQYYEKEERGRGNFPDRFSARQFPNYSSELNVNALLLGDSALYLCASLGQRGTEAFFGQGTRLTVV.

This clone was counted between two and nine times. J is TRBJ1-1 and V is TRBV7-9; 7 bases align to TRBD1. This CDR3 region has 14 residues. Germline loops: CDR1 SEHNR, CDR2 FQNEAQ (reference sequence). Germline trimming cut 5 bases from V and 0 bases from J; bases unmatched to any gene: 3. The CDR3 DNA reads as TGTGCCAGCAGCCTTACAGGGGTGAACACTGAAGCTTTCTTT. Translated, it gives CASSLTGVNTEAFF.

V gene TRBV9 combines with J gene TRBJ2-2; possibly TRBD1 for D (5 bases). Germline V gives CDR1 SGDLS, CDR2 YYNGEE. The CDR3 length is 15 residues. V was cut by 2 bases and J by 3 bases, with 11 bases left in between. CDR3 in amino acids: CASSVEGVDTGELFF. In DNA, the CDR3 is TGTGCCAGCAGCGTCGAAGGGGTGGACACCGGGGAGCTGTTTTTT.

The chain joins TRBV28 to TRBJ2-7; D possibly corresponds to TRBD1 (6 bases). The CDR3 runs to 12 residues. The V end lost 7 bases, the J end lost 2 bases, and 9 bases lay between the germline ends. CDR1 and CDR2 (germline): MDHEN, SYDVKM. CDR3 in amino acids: CASKGTTYEQYF. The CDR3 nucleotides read TGTGCCAGCAAGGGGACAACCTACGAGCAGTACTTC.

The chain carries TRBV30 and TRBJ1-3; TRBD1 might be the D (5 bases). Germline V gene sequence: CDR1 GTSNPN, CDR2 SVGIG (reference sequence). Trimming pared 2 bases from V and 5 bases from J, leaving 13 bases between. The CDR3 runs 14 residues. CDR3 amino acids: CAWSRQSTRNTIYF. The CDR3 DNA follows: TGTGCCTGGAGTCGACAGTCTACCAGAAACACCATATATTTT.

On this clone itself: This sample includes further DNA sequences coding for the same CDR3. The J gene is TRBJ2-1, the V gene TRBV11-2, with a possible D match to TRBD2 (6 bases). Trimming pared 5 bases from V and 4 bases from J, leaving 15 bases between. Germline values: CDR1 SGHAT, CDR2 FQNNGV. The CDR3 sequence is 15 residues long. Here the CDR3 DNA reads TGTGCCAGCAGCCCGGGGACTTCTGGGTACAATGAGCAGTTCTTC. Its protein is CASSPGTSGYNEQFF.

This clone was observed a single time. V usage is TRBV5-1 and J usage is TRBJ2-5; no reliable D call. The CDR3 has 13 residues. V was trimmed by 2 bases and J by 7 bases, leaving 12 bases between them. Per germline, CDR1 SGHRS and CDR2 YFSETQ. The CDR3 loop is CASSFTTEWTQYF. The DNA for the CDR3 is TGCGCCAGCAGCTTCACCACAGAGTGGACCCAGTACTTC.

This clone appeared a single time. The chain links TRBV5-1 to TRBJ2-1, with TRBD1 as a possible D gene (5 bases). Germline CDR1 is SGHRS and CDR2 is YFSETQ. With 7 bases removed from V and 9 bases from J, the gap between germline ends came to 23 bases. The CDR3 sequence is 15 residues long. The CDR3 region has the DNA TGCGCCAGCTACTCAACAGGAGCCCTAAGGGGTGAGCAGTTCTTC. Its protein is CASYSTGALRGEQFF.

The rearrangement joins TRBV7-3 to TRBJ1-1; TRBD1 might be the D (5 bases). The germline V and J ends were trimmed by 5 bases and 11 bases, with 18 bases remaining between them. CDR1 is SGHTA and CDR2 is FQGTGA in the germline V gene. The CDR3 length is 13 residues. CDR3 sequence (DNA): TGTGCCAGCAGCCCCGTCCCGGGGGGACGGGCTTTCTTT. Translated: CASSPVPGGRAFF.

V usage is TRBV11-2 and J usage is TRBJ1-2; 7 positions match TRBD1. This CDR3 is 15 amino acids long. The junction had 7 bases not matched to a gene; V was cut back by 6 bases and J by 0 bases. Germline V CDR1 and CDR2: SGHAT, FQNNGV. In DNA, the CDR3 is TGTGCCAGCAGACGAACAGGGGCCTCTAACTATGGCTACACCTTC. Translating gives CASRRTGASNYGYTF.

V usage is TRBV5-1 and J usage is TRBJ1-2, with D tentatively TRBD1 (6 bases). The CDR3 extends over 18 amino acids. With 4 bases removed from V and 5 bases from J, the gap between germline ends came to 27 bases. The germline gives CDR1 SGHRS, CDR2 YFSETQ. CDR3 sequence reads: CASSPEGPGVPPFYGYTF. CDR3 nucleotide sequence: TGCGCCAGCAGCCCTGAGGGGCCAGGGGTGCCCCCCTTTTATGGCTACACCTTC. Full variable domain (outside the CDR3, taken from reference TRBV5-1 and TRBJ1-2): KAGVTQTPRYLIKTRGQQVTLSCSPISGHRSVSWYQQTPGQGLQFLFEYFSETQRNKGNFPGRFSGRQFSNSRSEMNVSTLELGDSALYLCASSPEGPGVPPFYGYTFGSGTRLTVV.

Here the CDR3 reads CASGLVYNEQYF. In DNA form, the CDR3 reads TGTGCTAGTGGTTTGGTCTATAACGAGCAGTACTTC. V usage is TRBV12-5 and J usage is TRBJ2-7; no clear D. The CDR3 length is 12 residues. CDR1 is LGHNT and CDR2 is FRNRAP in the germline V gene. V shed 0 bases and J shed 5 bases, with 5 bases lying between them.

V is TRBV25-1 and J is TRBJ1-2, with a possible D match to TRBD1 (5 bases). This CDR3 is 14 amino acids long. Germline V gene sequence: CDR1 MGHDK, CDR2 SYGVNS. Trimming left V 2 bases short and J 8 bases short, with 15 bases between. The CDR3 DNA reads TGTGCCAGCAGTGAACGTTGGCAGGGCGGCGGCTACACCTTC. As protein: CASSERWQGGGYTF.